This entry concerns a single T cell receptor beta chain. Its antigen remains unknown. The sample belongs to a study of T cell responses to AZD1222 COVID-19 vaccine. The table came from immunoSEQ multiplex PCR; TCRdb's copy has only in-frame clones and leaves some out. The sample holds about 150,000 clones, roughly 90% seen once. Overall study results and limits: Only after the peak T cell response were repertoires sampled.

J lost 6 bases, V lost 4 bases, and 9 bases had no gene match. Germline V gives CDR1 SGHVS, CDR2 FNYEAQ. CDR3 size: 15 residues. This TCR derives from an adult who received the AZD1222 COVID-19 vaccine. The specimen comprised peripheral blood, sampled 28 days after the second AZD1222 dose. This chain uses TRBV7-6 with TRBJ1-1; 9 bases map to TRBD1. This chain's CDR3 is CASSSGPGQGSEAFF. The CDR3 DNA reads TGTGCCAGCAGCTCCGGACCGGGACAGGGCTCTGAAGCTTTCTTT.